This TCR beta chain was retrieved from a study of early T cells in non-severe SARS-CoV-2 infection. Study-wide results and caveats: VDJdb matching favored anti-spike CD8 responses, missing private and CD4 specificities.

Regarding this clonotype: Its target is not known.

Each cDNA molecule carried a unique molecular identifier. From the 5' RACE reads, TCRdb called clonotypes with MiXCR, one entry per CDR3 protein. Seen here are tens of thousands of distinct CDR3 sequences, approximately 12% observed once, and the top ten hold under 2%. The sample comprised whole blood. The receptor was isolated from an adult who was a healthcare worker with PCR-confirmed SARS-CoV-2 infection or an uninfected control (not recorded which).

This chain's CDR3 is CAISLSLSNNEQFF. The DNA for the CDR3 is TGTGCCATCAGTCTATCCCTCTCTAACAATGAGCAGTTCTTC. The chain combines TRBV10-3 with TRBJ2-1; D is unclear. The germline V and J ends were trimmed by 5 bases and 5 bases, with 13 bases remaining between them. The CDR3 runs 14 residues. Germline assignment: CDR1 ENHRY and CDR2 SYGVKD.